Presented here are 14 T cell receptor beta chains from one specimen sequenced in a study of beta chain features in type 1 diabetes. Expressed TCRB transcripts were sequenced, since all the RNA that had been isolated was reverse transcribed. Produced via immunoSEQ multiplex PCR; TCRdb's table is partial and in-frame only. The sample yields hundreds of thousands of clones, 15% to 19% seen once. The specimen was naive CD4+ T cells from blood. The receptors derive from a man aged 18 to 35 in good health.

The chain recombines TRBV11-3 with TRBJ1-1; a possible D gene is TRBD1 (6 bases). Germline loops: CDR1 SGHNT, CDR2 YENEEA. This CDR3 is 13 amino acids long. Deletions cut 5 bases from V and 4 bases from J, with 11 bases between. CDR3 sequence (DNA): TGTGCCAGCAGCAATACAGGGCTCACTGAAGCTTTCTTT. It specifies CASSNTGLTEAFF.

This sequence joins TRBV9 and TRBJ2-6, with D perhaps matching TRBD1 or TRBD2 (6 bases each). Germline V gene data show CDR1 as SGDLS and CDR2 as YYNGEE. Between the trimmed V and J ends, which lost 0 bases and 0 bases, there was a span of 10 bases. The CDR3 is 17 residues long. CDR3 loop: CASSVVTGASGANVLTF. The DNA of the CDR3 is TGTGCCAGCAGCGTAGTCACGGGGGCCTCTGGGGCCAACGTCCTGACTTTC.

The J gene is TRBJ1-5, the V gene TRBV6-5; no clear D gene. The V and J ends lost 4 bases and 4 bases respectively, with 14 bases between them. CDR1 MNHEY and CDR2 SVGAGI come from the germline V gene. The CDR3 runs to 15 residues. The CDR3 DNA sequence: TGTGCCAGCAGTTCCGGCGCGATTGGGAATCAGCCCCAGCATTTT. Its translation is CASSSGAIGNQPQHF.

In this sample, this clone turned up a few times. V usage is TRBV20-1 and J usage is TRBJ1-2; no clear D gene. The germline V gene encodes CDR1 DFQATT and CDR2 SNEGSKA (reference sequence). CDR3 length: 10 amino acids. Deletions cut 7 bases from V and 6 bases from J, with 9 bases between. CDR3 nucleotide sequence: TGCAGTGTGCCCTGGGATGGCTACACCTTC. Translation: CSVPWDGYTF.

This clone was counted between two and nine times. The chain joins TRBV7-2 to TRBJ2-1, with D maybe TRBD2 (7 bases). V gave up 6 bases and J gave up 7 bases, with 22 bases separating them. Germline V gene sequence: CDR1 SGHTA, CDR2 FQGNSA. This CDR3 spans 16 amino acids. CDR3 nucleotides: TGTGCCAGCAGTTCCTTCCGGGGGGCTGGGATTAATGAGCAGTTCTTC. Protein product: CASSSFRGAGINEQFF. The full variable domain, its missing parts supplied by reference TRBV7-2 and TRBJ2-1, is GAGVSQSPSNKVTEKGKDVELRCDPISGHTALYWYRQSLGQGLEFLIYFQGNSAPDKSGLPSDRFSAERTGGSVSTLTIQRTQQEDSAVYLCASSSFRGAGINEQFFGPGTRLTVL.

Only a few counts were recorded for this clone. Here the CDR3 DNA reads TGTGCCTGGAAACAGGGGACAAACACAGATACGCAGTATTTT. Its protein is CAWKQGTNTDTQYF. The rearrangement links TRBV30 to TRBJ2-3, with 7 nucleotides matching TRBD1. Per germline, CDR1 GTSNPN and CDR2 SVGIG (reference sequence). With V trimmed by 4 bases and J by 2 bases, 6 bases remained unmatched. CDR3 length: 14 residues.

The rearrangement links TRBV9 to TRBJ2-2; D is perhaps TRBD2 (6 bases). CDR1 is SGDLS, CDR2 YYNGEE, per germline. This CDR3 region has 13 residues. Trimming stripped 1 base from V and 10 bases from J, with 11 bases between. The DNA of the CDR3 is TGTGCCAGCAGCGTACGGGAGCGCTCGGAGCTGTTTTTT. Its protein product is CASSVRERSELFF.

The rearrangement uses TRBV11-2 and TRBJ2-2, with no clear D. Germline assignment: CDR1 SGHAT and CDR2 FQNNGV. CDR3 length: 13 amino acids. Between the trimmed V and J ends, which lost 5 bases and 10 bases, there was a span of 14 bases. The CDR3 loop reads CASSPHLSQELFF. CDR3 DNA sequence: TGTGCCAGCAGCCCACATCTAAGCCAGGAGCTGTTTTTT. The whole variable domain, filled in from reference TRBV11-2 and TRBJ2-2, reads EAGVAQSPRYKIIEKRQSVAFWCNPISGHATLYWYQQILGQGPKLLIQFQNNGVVDDSQLPKDRFSAERLKGVDSTLKIQPAKLEDSAVYLCASSPHLSQELFFGEGSRLTVL.

This clone showed up just a few times. The rearrangement uses TRBV5-1 and TRBJ2-1; 11 nucleotides agree with TRBD2. Trimming at V came to 0 bases and at J to 9 bases, leaving 8 bases not matched to a gene. CDR1 and CDR2 from the germline V gene are SGHRS and YFSETQ. This CDR3 region has 16 residues. In DNA form, the CDR3 reads TGCGCCAGCAGCTTGGTAGGTAGCGGGAGGGCCGGTGAGCAGTTCTTC. Translation: CASSLVGSGRAGEQFF.

This chain joins TRBV6-6 and TRBJ1-2; TRBD1 aligns across 7 bases. CDR3 size: 14 residues. CDR1 is MNHNY, CDR2 SVGAGI, per germline (reference sequence). J was trimmed by 5 bases and V by 7 bases; bases with no gene match: 10. Here the CDR3 reads CASIENRDSYGYTF. DNA for the CDR3: TGTGCCAGCATTGAAAACCGGGACAGTTATGGCTACACCTTC.

The chain joins TRBV6-5 to TRBJ2-7; D is ambiguous. The V end was cut by 2 bases, the J end by 8 bases, with 7 bases between. CDR1 is MNHEY and CDR2 is SVGAGI in the germline V gene. The length of the CDR3 is 11 residues. CDR3 region: CASSYPGKQYF. DNA of the CDR3: TGTGCCAGCAGTTACCCCGGTAAGCAGTACTTC.

In this sample, this clone turned up once. This chain uses TRBV19 with TRBJ2-5, with D uncertain. Trimming shortened V by 3 bases and J by 1 base, and 9 bases separated the two germline ends. The CDR3 contains 14 residues. In germline, CDR1 is LNHDA, CDR2 SQIVND (reference sequence). The CDR3 coding sequence is TGTGCCAGTAGTATTAGGGCCAGCCAAGAGACCCAGTACTTC. It codes for CASSIRASQETQYF.

This clone was detected a few times. The chain combines TRBV27 with TRBJ1-3; D is ambiguous. V dropped 2 bases and J dropped 0 bases, with 5 bases sitting between them. In germline, CDR1 is MNHEY, CDR2 SMNVEV (reference sequence). The length of the CDR3 is 14 residues. Here the CDR3 reads CASSLSGSGNTIYF. DNA for the CDR3: TGTGCCAGCAGTTTAAGTGGCTCTGGAAACACCATATATTTT.

This clone has only a few counts. The rearrangement links TRBV7-3 to TRBJ2-1; the D gene is possibly TRBD2 (6 bases). V was clipped by 8 bases and J by 5 bases, with 13 bases between them. The length of the CDR3 is 13 residues. The germline V gene has CDR1 SGHTA and CDR2 FQGTGA. The CDR3 nucleotides read TGTGCCAGCGGGCGGGGACGGGACAATGAGCAGTTCTTC. This gives the protein CASGRGRDNEQFF.